These T cell receptor beta chains were read from a single sample in a study of graft-versus-host responses after intestinal transplantation. Their antigen targets remain unknown. Method: immunoSEQ multiplex PCR; TCRdb's copy keeps in-frame clones and lacks some. Here the sample spans roughly 89,000 clones, 75% to 95% being singletons. This specimen was unstimulated CD4+ T cells sorted from spleen or lymph node cells, taken before intestinal transplant. These receptors came from a human donor who received an intestinal transplant. The CDR3 runs from the conserved cysteine through the conserved F or W. The D gene is left open where the match is weak. Size is omitted from some rows. Given values are once, few, many or a class for expanded clones.

NA	TRBV6-1	NA	TRBJ1-3	TGTGCCAGCAGAGAATCCCGGTCAGGGCCAGGGTCCGGTGCCTCTGGAAACACCATATATTTT	CASRESRSGPGSGASGNTIYF
TRBD2	TRBV4-3	NA	TRBJ2-5	TGCGCCAGCAGCCCTGGGACTAGTCCGGAGACCCAGTACTTC	CASSPGTSPETQYF
NA	TRBV7-9	NA	TRBJ2-3	TGTGCCAGCATCCAAGGTGGACTAAAAGATACGCAGTATTTT	CASIQGGLKDTQYF
TRBD2	TRBV5-1	NA	TRBJ2-7	TGCGCCAGCAGCCCTGGGGCGGGGGGCCCCTCCTACGAGCAGTACTTC	CASSPGAGGPSYEQYF
TRBD1	TRBV7-8	NA	TRBJ2-7	TGTGCCAGCAGCTGGACAGGGGGCAATTACGAGCAGTACTTC	CASSWTGGNYEQYF
TRBD2	TRBV5-6	NA	TRBJ2-7	TGTGCCAGCAGCAAGGGACTAGCGGGGGGGCACTACGAGCAGTACTTC	CASSKGLAGGHYEQYF
TRBD2	TRBV5-4	NA	TRBJ2-3	TGTGCCAGCAGCCCACTAGCGGGGGGGCCAGATACGCAGTATTTT	CASSPLAGGPDTQYF
TRBD1	TRBV19	NA	TRBJ2-7	TGTGCCAGTAGTATATCGACAGGGGATACCTACGAGCAGTACTTC	CASSISTGDTYEQYF
NA	TRBV29-1	NA	TRBJ1-2	TGCAGCGTTGCCGACAGCCTCATAGAGGGCTACACCTTC	CSVADSLIEGYTF
TRBD1	TRBV19	NA	TRBJ1-2	TGTGCCAGTGCAGACAGGGGATATGGCTACACCTTC	CASADRGYGYTF
TRBD1	TRBV12-5	NA	TRBJ2-1	TGTGCTAGTGGTACCCGACAGGGGGCCTACAATGAGCAGTTCTTC	CASGTRQGAYNEQFF
NA	TRBV6-5	NA	TRBJ1-1	TGTGCCAGCAGTTACTCGACTCAAGGCGAAGCTTTCTTT	CASSYSTQGEAFF
NA	TRBV7-8	NA	TRBJ2-1	TGTGCCAGCAGTCTCAGGACATGGTCCGATGAGCAGTTCTTC	CASSLRTWSDEQFF
NA	TRBV7-2	NA	TRBJ2-7	TGTGCCAGCAGCTTACGCACAGCATCCTACGAGCAGTACTTC	CASSLRTASYEQYF
NA	TRBV6-7	NA	TRBJ2-7	TGTGCCAGCAGTTACTCGATGGGCAGGGGTCACTACTTC	CASSYSMGRGHYF
TRBD1	TRBV7-9	once	TRBJ1-5	TGTGCCAGCAGCCCATCCTCGACAGGGAGGCTGGAGCCCCAGCATTTT	CASSPSSTGRLEPQHF
NA	TRBV18	NA	TRBJ1-1	TGTGCCAGCTCATTCGGGACGGGTAACGGGGGAGCTTTCTTT	CASSFGTGNGGAFF
TRBD2	TRBV4-2	NA	TRBJ2-4	TGTGCCAGCAGCCGTGAACCGGGACTAGAAAACATTCAGTACTTC	CASSREPGLENIQYF
TRBD1	TRBV6-5	NA	TRBJ2-7	TGTGCCAGCAGTTCCACAGGGGGCGAGCAGTACTTC	CASSSTGGEQYF
NA	TRBV14	NA	TRBJ1-4	TGTGCCAGCAGTCTGACCCAATTGACAGGCCCTAGCGAAAAACTGTTTTTT	CASSLTQLTGPSEKLFF
NA	TRBV25-1	NA	TRBJ2-1	TGTGCCAGCAGTGAATTTCACAGCCTTAGGGGCAATGAGCAGTTCTTC	CASSEFHSLRGNEQFF
TRBD1	TRBV15	NA	TRBJ1-6	TGTGCCACCAGCAGAGGAGGGACAGGGTTAATATCACCCCTCCACTTT	CATSRGGTGLISPLHF
TRBD1	TRBV30	NA	TRBJ1-4	TGTGCCTGTACAGGGGCCAGGGGGGAAAAACTGTTTTTT	CACTGARGEKLFF
NA	TRBV10-3	NA	TRBJ1-3	TGTGCCATCAGTGCTCCAGGGGCTGGAAACACCATATATTTT	CAISAPGAGNTIYF
NA	TRBV7-6	NA	TRBJ2-5	TGTGCCAGCAGCTTAGTCGGAGAAGAGACCCAGTACTTC	CASSLVGEETQYF
NA	TRBV7-9	NA	TRBJ2-7	TGTGCCAGCAGCTTAGGCAGGGAAGGCTACGAGCAGTACTTC	CASSLGREGYEQYF
TRBD1	TRBV27	NA	TRBJ2-2	TGTGCCAGCAGTTTCAACAGGGGTAACACCGGGGAGCTGTTTTTT	CASSFNRGNTGELFF
NA	TRBV5-1	NA	TRBJ1-3	TGCGCCAGCAGACCCGCTATTGGAAACACCATATATTTT	CASRPAIGNTIYF
NA	TRBV9	NA	TRBJ1-1	TGTGCCAGCAGCTATAGCGGGGGGGGAACTGAAGCTTTCTTT	CASSYSGGGTEAFF
NA	TRBV5-6	NA	TRBJ2-3	TGTGCCAGCAGCTTGAGAGGTAGAAGCACAGATACGCAGTATTTT	CASSLRGRSTDTQYF
NA	TRBV9	NA	TRBJ1-3	TGTGCCAGCAGCGTCCTCGCTGGAAACACCATATATTTT	CASSVLAGNTIYF
TRBD1	TRBV7-2	NA	TRBJ1-4	TGTGCCAGCAGCCCGGGACAGGGAAATGAAAAACTGTTTTTT	CASSPGQGNEKLFF
TRBD1	TRBV6-5	few	TRBJ1-2	TGTGCCAGCAGTTATGGGACAGGGATGGGTGGCTACACCTTC	CASSYGTGMGGYTF
TRBD1	TRBV7-2	NA	TRBJ1-6	TGTGCCAGCAGCGGTCTGAACAGGGGGGCCCCCCTCCACTTT	CASSGLNRGAPLHF
TRBD2	TRBV10-2	NA	TRBJ2-1	TGCGCCAGCAGTCACGGGGGGGTCTCCTACAATGAGCAGTTCTTC	CASSHGGVSYNEQFF
NA	TRBV7-9	NA	TRBJ2-3	TGTGCCAGCAGCTTAGCTGGGCACAGGGCTACAGATACGCAGTATTTT	CASSLAGHRATDTQYF
NA	TRBV19	NA	TRBJ1-1	TGTGCCAGTAGTCCTCTCTTTCCAGGGGTCGGGTCTGAAGCTTTCTTT	CASSPLFPGVGSEAFF
NA	TRBV30	NA	TRBJ1-1	TGTGCCTGGAGGAAGGACTCATTTGGAACTGAAGCTTTCTTT	CAWRKDSFGTEAFF
NA	TRBV27	once	TRBJ2-5	TGTGCCAGCAGTCCCCTAAATGAGGAGACCCAGTACTTC	CASSPLNEETQYF